Presented here are 22 T cell receptor beta chains from one specimen sequenced in a study of a mutant IDH1 vaccine in newly diagnosed glioma. Specified time point: baseline, week 1 (first vaccination visit). As to treatment: pre-vaccination baseline after standard-of-care therapy. Generated by immunoSEQ multiplex PCR, the TCRdb table keeps only in-frame clones and is missing some. The sample holds about 92,000 clones, about 83% seen once. Sample: PBMCs, taken from a glioma patient treated with radiotherapy, temozolomide or both. These TCRs come from a woman in her forties or fifties with glioma.

The chain combines TRBV11-3 with TRBJ2-3; TRBD1 aligns across 12 bases. V was clipped by 0 bases and J by 5 bases; unmatched bases: 6. Looked up from germline, CDR1 is SGHNT and CDR2 is YENEEA. The length of the CDR3 is 17 residues. In DNA, the CDR3 is TGTGCCAGCAGCTTAGAGGCCGGGACAGGGGGCAAAGATACGCAGTATTTT. It codes for CASSLEAGTGGKDTQYF.

The chain is built from TRBV15 and TRBJ1-4, with 10 bases aligning to TRBD1. V gave up 2 bases and J gave up 4 bases; unmatched junction bases: 16. The CDR3 contains 20 residues. The germline V gene encodes CDR1 LNHNV and CDR2 YYDKDF (reference sequence). The CDR3 sequence is CATSRMRMGTGAARNEKLFF. The CDR3, as DNA: TGTGCCACCAGCAGAATGCGGATGGGGACAGGGGCCGCGCGTAATGAAAAACTGTTTTTT. The full variable domain, in which reference TRBV15 and TRBJ1-4 provide the parts outside the CDR3, is DAMVIQNPRYQVTQFGKPVTLSCSQTLNHNVMYWYQQKSSQAPKLLFHYYDKDFNNEADTPDNFQSRRPNTSFCFLDIRSPGLGDTAMYLCATSRMRMGTGAARNEKLFFGSGTQLSVL.

V usage is TRBV6-5 and J usage is TRBJ2-7; the D gene is possibly TRBD2 (5 bases). This CDR3 is 15 amino acids long. Germline CDR1 reads MNHEY; CDR2 reads SVGAGI. V lost 8 bases and J lost 4, with 21 bases in between. CDR3 sequence reads: CASFSSGPGKYEQYF. CDR3 bases: TGTGCCAGCTTTAGCAGCGGTCCGGGGAAGTACGAGCAGTACTTC.

To note about this clone: Other nucleotide sequences in the sample specify the same CDR3. The chain employs TRBV5-1 and TRBJ2-3; D remains unclear. The V gene's germline CDR1 is SGHRS and CDR2 YFSETQ. The CDR3 loop spans 14 amino acids. The ends were cut back, 0 bases at V and 0 bases at J, with 5 bases in the middle. CDR3 region: CASSLAGSTDTQYF. Written as DNA, the CDR3 is TGCGCCAGCAGCTTGGCAGGTAGCACAGATACGCAGTATTTT.

The chain joins TRBV5-8 to TRBJ1-3; 7 nucleotides line up with TRBD1. Germline V gene data show CDR1 as SGHTS and CDR2 as YDEGEE. Losses at the gene ends were 1 base for V and 4 bases for J; bases not matched to a gene: 5. This CDR3 region has 15 residues. The CDR3 bases are TGTGCCAGCAGCTTGAAAGGGGGCGCGGGAAACACCATATATTTT. Protein product: CASSLKGGAGNTIYF.

In its sample, this clone was seen once. The V call is TRBV25-1, the J call TRBJ2-7; D gene ambiguous. This CDR3 is 15 amino acids long. Germline CDR1 is MGHDK and CDR2 is SYGVNS. V lost 0 bases, J lost 0 bases, and 9 bases lay in between. The CDR3 bases are TGTGCCAGCAGTGAATATGGGTATAACTCCTACGAGCAGTACTTC. It is translated as CASSEYGYNSYEQYF.

The CDR3 spells CAWKGFLRQGSNSPLHF. Here the CDR3 DNA reads TGTGCCTGGAAGGGGTTTCTACGACAGGGTTCCAATTCACCCCTCCACTTT. V usage is TRBV30 and J usage is TRBJ1-6; 7 bases fit TRBD1. The germline V gene has CDR1 GTSNPN and CDR2 SVGIG (reference sequence). The ends lost 4 bases at V and 7 bases at J; junction bases unmatched: 16. This CDR3 has 17 residues.

CDR3 amino acids: CASSQWLGASNEKLFF. CDR3 DNA sequence: TGTGCCAGCAGCCAATGGTTAGGTGCCTCTAATGAAAAACTGTTTTTT. The gene calls are TRBV7-9 and TRBJ1-4; D remains ambiguous. There are 16 residues in the CDR3. Trimming left V 5 bases short and J 3 bases short, with 16 bases between. CDR1 and CDR2 from the germline V gene are SEHNR and FQNEAQ (reference sequence).

The rearrangement joins TRBV5-1 to TRBJ1-1; 7 bases line up with TRBD1. The germline gives CDR1 SGHRS, CDR2 YFSETQ. The ends lost 2 bases at V and 2 bases at J; junction bases unmatched: 6. The CDR3 covers 15 residues. In nucleotides, the CDR3 is TGCGCCAGCAGCTTAACGCAGGGGGGTAACACTGAAGCTTTCTTT. Protein product: CASSLTQGGNTEAFF.

The V and J genes are TRBV7-2 and TRBJ1-1, with D uncertain. This CDR3 is 16 amino acids long. From germline, CDR1 is SGHTA and CDR2 FQGNSA. Between the trimmed V and J ends, which lost 0 bases and 1 base, there was a span of 12 bases. The CDR3 DNA is TGTGCCAGCAGCTTAGCAGGGTGGGTTGGGAACACTGAAGCTTTCTTT. This sequence encodes CASSLAGWVGNTEAFF. Full variable domain (rest looked up from reference TRBV7-2 and TRBJ1-1): GAGVSQSPSNKVTEKGKDVELRCDPISGHTALYWYRQSLGQGLEFLIYFQGNSAPDKSGLPSDRFSAERTGGSVSTLTIQRTQQEDSAVYLCASSLAGWVGNTEAFFGQGTRLTVV.

The chain couples TRBV5-1 to TRBJ1-3, with D maybe TRBD1 (5 bases). The germline V gene encodes CDR1 SGHRS and CDR2 YFSETQ. The CDR3 covers 16 residues. V lost 0 bases to trimming and J lost 2 bases, with 12 bases between them. The chain's CDR3 is CASSLDPQGAGNTIYF. In nucleotides, the CDR3 is TGCGCCAGCAGCTTGGACCCACAAGGGGCTGGAAACACCATATATTTT.

V and J are TRBV29-1 and TRBJ1-5, with 8 bases lining up with TRBD1. V lost 6 bases, J lost 1 base, and 2 bases stayed unmatched. There are 13 residues in the CDR3. The V gene's germline CDR1 is SQVTM and CDR2 ANQGSEA. CDR3: CSVQGASNQPQHF. The CDR3 region has the DNA TGCAGCGTCCAGGGGGCCAGCAATCAGCCCCAGCATTTT.

The chain couples TRBV6-5 to TRBJ2-5, with D maybe TRBD1 (5 bases). This CDR3 has 15 amino acids. Germline-derived CDR1 and CDR2 are MNHEY and SVGAGI. V was pared by 0 bases and J by 5 bases, with 13 bases between. As DNA, the CDR3 is TGTGCCAGCAGTTACTCGATGGGCTCAGGGGAGACCCAGTACTTC. As protein: CASSYSMGSGETQYF.

This chain links TRBV5-6 with TRBJ2-3; 9 nucleotides agree with TRBD2. The CDR3 runs 16 residues. In germline, CDR1 is SGHDT, CDR2 YYEEEE. The V and J ends lost 5 bases and 5 bases, in that order; junction bases with no gene match: 12. The chain's CDR3 is CASRYRAGGLVDTQYF. The DNA of the CDR3 is TGTGCCAGCAGATACCGCGCGGGGGGGCTAGTAGATACGCAGTATTTT.

This rearrangement joins TRBV11-2 to TRBJ1-3; 10 bases fit TRBD1. Germline CDR1 reads SGHAT; CDR2 reads FQNNGV. The CDR3 length is 17 residues. Unmatched junction bases numbered 9, after V lost 2 bases and J lost 5 bases. The CDR3 region is CASSLKGTGEPRNTIYF. CDR3 nucleotides: TGTGCCAGCAGCTTAAAAGGGACAGGGGAACCAAGAAACACCATATATTTT.

This chain links TRBV13 with TRBJ2-7, with D unresolved. The CDR3 is made up of 11 amino acids. The V end was cut by 4 bases, the J end by 0 bases, with 1 base between. Germline-derived CDR1 and CDR2 are PRHDT and FYEKMQ (reference sequence). In DNA, the CDR3 is TGTGCCAGCAGCTCCTCCTACGAGCAGTACTTC. Its protein product is CASSSSYEQYF.

This rearrangement joins TRBV10-2 to TRBJ2-6, with D unclear. V lost 3 bases and J 1 base, leaving 10 bases between the germline ends. Germline V gene data show CDR1 as WSHSY and CDR2 as SAAADI. The CDR3 totals 16 residues. This CDR3 reads CASSDKGSSGANVLTF. DNA of the CDR3: TGCGCCAGCAGTGACAAGGGATCTTCTGGGGCCAACGTCCTGACTTTC.

This chain joins TRBV6-6 and TRBJ1-4, with a possible D match to TRBD1 (6 bases). In germline, CDR1 is MNHNY, CDR2 SVGAGI (reference sequence). The CDR3 spans 15 residues. The V and J ends lost 1 base and 5 bases respectively, with 11 bases between them. CDR3 sequence reads: CASSYFGQLNEKLFF. CDR3 DNA: TGTGCCAGCAGTTACTTTGGACAGCTAAATGAAAAACTGTTTTTT.

This chain links TRBV29-1 with TRBJ1-2; 9 nucleotides match TRBD1. The junction had 20 bases not matched to a gene; V was cut back by 4 bases and J by 5 bases. Germline assignment: CDR1 SQVTM and CDR2 ANQGSEA. This CDR3 has 18 residues. The CDR3 loop reads CSVGIAGTGKIERYGYTF. DNA for the CDR3: TGCAGCGTTGGCATTGCCGGGACAGGGAAAATTGAGCGGTATGGCTACACCTTC.

This clone has only a few counts. This rearrangement joins TRBV15 to TRBJ1-5, with D uncertain. Germline CDR1 reads LNHNV; CDR2 reads YYDKDF (reference sequence). V was pared by 0 bases and J by 0 bases, with 12 bases between. The CDR3 has 17 residues. CDR3 nucleotide sequence: TGTGCCACCAGCAGAGATAAGGGAGGGAATAGCAATCAGCCCCAGCATTTT. Its protein is CATSRDKGGNSNQPQHF.

The chain combines TRBV6-1 with TRBJ1-6, with 7 bases aligning to TRBD1. This CDR3 spans 16 amino acids. V lost 1 base and J lost 8; bases outside the gene matches: 8. Germline assignment: CDR1 MNHNS and CDR2 SASEGT. This chain's CDR3 is CASSEVWTGTDSPLHF. DNA for the CDR3: TGTGCCAGCAGTGAAGTGTGGACAGGCACTGATTCACCCCTCCACTTT.

The chain is built from TRBV5-1 and TRBJ2-3; weak D call: TRBD2 (7 bases). The CDR3 totals 16 residues. V lost 0 bases, J lost 0 bases, and 11 bases lay in between. Germline CDR1 is SGHRS and CDR2 is YFSETQ. For the CDR3, the DNA is TGCGCCAGCAGCTTGGGCGGGGGCCTTAGCACAGATACGCAGTATTTT. The encoded protein is CASSLGGGLSTDTQYF.